Presented here are 5 T cell receptor beta chains from one specimen sequenced in a study of immune evolution from preneoplasia to lung adenocarcinoma. TCRdb keeps only in-frame clones here, not all; method: immunoSEQ multiplex PCR. The sample records several thousand clones, approximately 80% being singletons. The sample consisted of FFPE adjacent normal lung tissue. The receptor set was obtained from a person aged 60 to 80 with lung adenocarcinoma.

The chain carries TRBV20-1 and TRBJ2-1; D ambiguous. This CDR3 spans 11 amino acids. The V and J ends lost 8 bases and 4 bases respectively, with 9 bases between them. Germline lookup yields CDR1 DFQATT and CDR2 SNEGSKA (reference sequence). CDR3 sequence reads: CSLHNYNEQFF. CDR3 nucleotide sequence: TGCAGTTTACATAATTACAATGAGCAGTTCTTC.

The chain is built from TRBV7-2 and TRBJ2-2; 7 bases are shared with TRBD1. CDR3 length: 15 residues. In germline, CDR1 is SGHTA, CDR2 FQGNSA. V shed 5 bases, J shed 3 bases, and the junction held 6 bases outside the gene matches. The CDR3 spells CASSRTGVDTGELFF. The DNA of the CDR3 is TGTGCCAGCAGCCGAACAGGGGTGGACACCGGGGAGCTGTTTTTT.

This chain joins TRBV28 and TRBJ2-2; 10 bases fit TRBD1. Germline assignment: CDR1 MDHEN and CDR2 SYDVKM. The length of the CDR3 is 16 residues. V trimming: 4 bases; J trimming: 4 bases; junction bases outside the gene matches: 6. The DNA of the CDR3 is TGTGCCAGCAGTTCGGAGACAGGGGGCGTCACCGGGGAGCTGTTTTTT. Amino acids: CASSSETGGVTGELFF. Drawing the rest from reference TRBV28 and TRBJ2-2, the complete variable domain is DVKVTQSSRYLVKRTGEKVFLECVQDMDHENMFWYRQDPGLGLRLIYFSYDVKMKEKGDIPEGYSVSREKKERFSLILESASTNQTSMYLCASSSETGGVTGELFFGEGSRLTVL.

The rearrangement joins TRBV30 to TRBJ1-1; D is uncertain. This CDR3 has 13 residues. The germline V gene encodes CDR1 GTSNPN and CDR2 SVGIG (reference sequence). V was pared by 4 bases and J by 0 bases, with 9 bases between. The CDR3, as DNA: TGTGCCTGGAATGTGGCCCTGAACACTGAAGCTTTCTTT. Protein sequence: CAWNVALNTEAFF. Together with reference TRBV30 and TRBJ1-1, the CDR3 gives the full variable domain: SQTIHQWPATLVQPVGSPLSLECTVEGTSNPNLYWYRQAAGRGLQLLFYSVGIGQISSEVPQNLSASRPQDRQFILSSKKLLLSDSGFYLCAWNVALNTEAFFGQGTRLTVV.

The V gene is TRBV9, the J gene TRBJ2-1, with 8 bases lining up with TRBD2. The CDR3 sequence is 16 residues long. The V segment lost 0 bases and the J segment 4 bases; nucleotides outside the gene matches: 6. Per the germline V gene, CDR1 is SGDLS and CDR2 is YYNGEE. This CDR3 reads CASSVAGQRGYNEQFF. The CDR3 region has the DNA TGTGCCAGCAGCGTAGCTGGCCAGCGGGGGTACAATGAGCAGTTCTTC.